The clone carrying this T cell receptor beta chain was detected a few times. As yet, its antigen is unknown. Germline CDR1 SGHDN, CDR2 FVKESK. The CDR3 extends over 14 amino acids. V was pared by 3 bases and J by 5 bases, with 5 bases of the junction left unmatched. The sample belongs to a study of blood T cells in healthy people across ages. For the second PCR, which ran for roughly 7 to 11 cycles, a sample-barcoded 5' primer and a J-beta primer mix were used. The template-switch adaptor was a 5' adaptor with 12 random nucleotides. It tagged each cDNA molecule. Every sample gave at least 3 million paired-end reads containing CDR3. TCRdb re-called the 5' RACE reads through MiXCR, storing one row per CDR3 protein. The data contain nearly 1 million distinct CDR3 sequences, around 54% of them singletons. Healthy Caucasian individuals from Russia aged roughly 6 to 90 were enrolled as donors. The study's findings and limits: Without sorted subsets, naive and antigen-experienced compartments could not be conclusively compared.

The chain is built from TRBV14 and TRBJ2-5, with 8 bases matching TRBD1. Sequenced: blood. This TCR was recovered from a woman aged 60-70 years in good health. CDR3 in amino acids: CASSHRHRGETQYF. Here the CDR3 DNA reads TGTGCCAGCAGCCATCGTCACAGGGGGGAGACCCAGTACTTC.